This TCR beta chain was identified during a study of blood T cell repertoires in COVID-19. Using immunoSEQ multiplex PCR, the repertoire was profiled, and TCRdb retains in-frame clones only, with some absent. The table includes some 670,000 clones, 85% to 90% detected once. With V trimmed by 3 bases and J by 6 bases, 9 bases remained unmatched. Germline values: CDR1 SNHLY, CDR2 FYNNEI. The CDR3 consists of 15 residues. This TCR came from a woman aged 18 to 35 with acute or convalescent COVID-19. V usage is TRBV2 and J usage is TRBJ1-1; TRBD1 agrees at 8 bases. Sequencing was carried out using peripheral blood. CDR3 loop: CASSDVRGLGAEAFF. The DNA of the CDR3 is TGTGCCAGCAGTGATGTCAGGGGGCTAGGCGCTGAAGCTTTCTTT.